One sample yielded the 11 T cell receptor beta chains listed below, sequenced in a study of radiotherapy plus CTLA-4 blockade in lung cancer. Assay: immunoSEQ multiplex PCR; the TCRdb copy retains only in-frame clones and omits some. The sample records some 90,000 clones, around 83% being singletons. The sample was peripheral blood, taken from a patient treated with radiotherapy plus ipilimumab. The origin of the receptors is a human donor with non-small cell lung cancer who had stable disease on radiotherapy plus ipilimumab.

This clone was seen only a few times. The chain uses TRBV5-1 and TRBJ1-4; a possible D gene is TRBD1 (5 bases). Germline loops: CDR1 SGHRS, CDR2 YFSETQ. The length of the CDR3 is 15 residues. Trimming pared 0 bases from V and 8 bases from J, leaving 14 bases between. In nucleotides, the CDR3 is TGCGCCAGCAGCTTGGCGACAGCCCTAAAGGAAAAACTGTTTTTT. This codes for CASSLATALKEKLFF.

The chain links TRBV30 to TRBJ2-7; D might be TRBD1 (5 bases). This CDR3 is built from 15 residues. The V gene lost 5 bases and the J gene lost 2 bases, with 19 bases spanning the gap. Germline CDR1 is GTSNPN and CDR2 is SVGIG (reference sequence). This chain's CDR3 is CAWGLEGVPPYEQYF. The CDR3 nucleotides are TGTGCCTGGGGCCTAGAAGGGGTTCCCCCCTACGAGCAGTACTTC. Variable domain in full (rest from reference TRBV30 and TRBJ2-7): SQTIHQWPATLVQPVGSPLSLECTVEGTSNPNLYWYRQAAGRGLQLLFYSVGIGQISSEVPQNLSASRPQDRQFILSSKKLLLSDSGFYLCAWGLEGVPPYEQYFGPGTRLTVT.

This clone was picked up a small number of times. The chain carries TRBV7-3 and TRBJ1-6, with 10 nucleotides matching TRBD1. Germline CDR1 reads SGHTA; CDR2 reads FQGTGA. V gave up 2 bases and J gave up 8 bases; unmatched junction bases: 3. This CDR3 region has 15 residues. CDR3 in amino acids: CASSLGTGEYSPLHF. DNA for the CDR3: TGTGCCAGCAGCTTAGGGACAGGGGAATATTCACCCCTCCACTTT.

This clone has only a few counts. The V gene is TRBV7-2, the J gene TRBJ1-2; 8 bases are a match to TRBD1. V trimming: 0 bases; J trimming: 6 bases; junction bases outside the gene matches: 0. There are 13 residues in the CDR3. Germline V CDR1 and CDR2: SGHTA, FQGNSA. Here the CDR3 DNA reads TGTGCCAGCAGCTTAGCGGACAGGGATGGCTACACCTTC. Translating it yields CASSLADRDGYTF. The full variable domain, completed using reference TRBV7-2 and TRBJ1-2, is GAGVSQSPSNKVTEKGKDVELRCDPISGHTALYWYRQSLGQGLEFLIYFQGNSAPDKSGLPSDRFSAERTGGSVSTLTIQRTQQEDSAVYLCASSLADRDGYTFGSGTRLTVV.

This chain joins TRBV14 and TRBJ2-3, with unresolved D. Germline CDR1 reads SGHDN; CDR2 reads FVKESK. The CDR3 length is 11 residues. Trimming pared 8 bases from V and 2 bases from J, leaving 5 bases between. The CDR3 DNA reads TGTGCCAGCGGATTCACAGATACGCAGTATTTT. This encodes CASGFTDTQYF.

This rearrangement joins TRBV19 to TRBJ2-7; TRBD2 might be the D (5 bases). With 0 bases removed from V and 5 bases from J, the gap between germline ends came to 14 bases. This CDR3 is built from 15 residues. Germline V gene data show CDR1 as LNHDA and CDR2 as SQIVND (reference sequence). The CDR3: CASSIDRPGGDEQYF. The CDR3 nucleotides are TGTGCCAGTAGTATAGATAGGCCAGGAGGAGACGAGCAGTACTTC.

CDR3 DNA sequence: TGTGCCAGCAGCTCCCTTCAGGGGGCCATACCCTACGAGCAGTACTTC. Amino acids: CASSSLQGAIPYEQYF. The chain joins TRBV7-9 to TRBJ2-7, with 8 bases matching TRBD1. This CDR3 is 16 amino acids long. After removal of 4 bases from V and 2 bases from J, the junction contained 10 bases not matched to a gene. Looked up from germline, CDR1 is SEHNR and CDR2 is FQNEAQ (reference sequence).

The rearrangement uses TRBV18 and TRBJ2-1; possible D gene TRBD2, 6 bases. Trimming took 6 bases from V and 10 from J, leaving 19 bases between them. The CDR3 contains 14 residues. Germline V gene sequence: CDR1 KGHSH, CDR2 LQKENI. CDR3 protein: CASSLLTRTDEQFF. The CDR3 nucleotides read TGTGCCAGCTCGCTACTGACTAGAACTGACGAGCAGTTCTTC.

The chain carries TRBV6-5 and TRBJ1-1; D call uncertain. Trimming stripped 5 bases from V and 2 bases from J, with 12 bases between. The CDR3 consists of 14 residues. CDR1 is MNHEY, CDR2 SVGAGI, per germline. The CDR3 nucleotides read TGTGCCAGCAGTACTGGACGGCTCAACACTGAAGCTTTCTTT. Encoded protein: CASSTGRLNTEAFF.

This clone was recorded a few times. The chain links TRBV7-9 to TRBJ1-2, with D possibly matching TRBD1 (6 bases). V lost 5 bases, J lost 3 bases, and 19 bases lay in between. There are 16 residues in the CDR3. Germline V gene data show CDR1 as SEHNR and CDR2 as FQNEAQ (reference sequence). The CDR3, as DNA: TGTGCCAGCAGCAAAGGGCAGGGGAACTCTCACTATGGCTACACCTTC. Its translation is CASSKGQGNSHYGYTF.

The chain couples TRBV9 to TRBJ1-4; D perhaps matches TRBD1 (6 bases). V lost 0 bases to trimming and J lost 4 bases, with 10 bases between them. Per germline, CDR1 SGDLS and CDR2 YYNGEE. This CDR3 has 15 residues. The CDR3 DNA reads TGTGCCAGCAGCGTAGAAGGGGGACGTAATGAAAAACTGTTTTTT. Residues: CASSVEGGRNEKLFF.